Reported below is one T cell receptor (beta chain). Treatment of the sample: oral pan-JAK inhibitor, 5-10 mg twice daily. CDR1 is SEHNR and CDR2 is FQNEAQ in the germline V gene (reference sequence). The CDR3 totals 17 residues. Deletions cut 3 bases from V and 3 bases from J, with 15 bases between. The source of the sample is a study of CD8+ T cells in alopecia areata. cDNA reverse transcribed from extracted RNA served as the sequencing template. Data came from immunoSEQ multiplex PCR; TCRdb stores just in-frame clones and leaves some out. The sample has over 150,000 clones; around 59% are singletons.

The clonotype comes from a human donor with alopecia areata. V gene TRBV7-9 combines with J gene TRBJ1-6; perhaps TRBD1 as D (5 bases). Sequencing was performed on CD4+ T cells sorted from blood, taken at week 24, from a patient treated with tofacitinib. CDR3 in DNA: TGTGCCAGCAGCTTTCAACAACAGGCTTTCTATAATTCACCCCTCCACTTT. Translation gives CASSFQQQAFYNSPLHF.